This TCR beta chain was recovered during a study of Ad26.COV2.S vaccination and SARS-CoV-2 variants. Study findings and constraints: Non-spike TCR breadth did not differ much between vaccine and placebo recipients. In TCR breadth and depth analyses, total T cell responses may have been underestimated.

Germline V CDR1 and CDR2: LNHDA, SQIVND (reference sequence). V was shortened by 7 bases and J by 6 bases, with 19 bases between the two germline ends. The CDR3 covers 15 residues. Of note for this clone: Its specificity is unknown.

Assay: immunoSEQ multiplex PCR; the TCRdb copy retains only in-frame clones and omits some. The table shows fewer than 900,000 clones, with about 89% occurring only once. Treatment reported: roughly 20 received Ad26.COV2.S at low or high dose, single or two shots; 5 received placebo; per-sample allocation not given. Each sample was drawn 63 days after the first injection (of vaccine or placebo). In Boston, an adult donor aged 18-55 years took part. V usage is TRBV19 and J usage is TRBJ2-1; TRBD1 is a possible D gene (5 bases). The material sequenced was peripheral blood, taken in a trial of Ad26.COV2.S vaccine versus placebo. The TCR sequence derives from a person between 18 and 60 years old who received the Ad26.COV2.S COVID-19 vaccine or a placebo. CDR3 nucleotides: TGTGCCAGTATGAATCAGGGTCGCGGTTCCAATGAGCAGTTCTTC. Its protein product is CASMNQGRGSNEQFF.